The T cell receptor beta chain under discussion was sequenced for a study of blood T cell repertoires in COVID-19. Study summary: There were acute and convalescent COVID-19 samples, and they came from the United States, Italy and Spain.

This table comes from immunoSEQ multiplex PCR, and its TCRdb copy is limited to in-frame clones, with some not included. The top ten clones hold 1.8% of a sample with approximately 500,000 clones, 88% of them seen once. Germline values: CDR1 WNHNN, CDR2 SYGVQD (reference sequence). V gave up 3 bases and J gave up 0 bases, with 12 bases separating them. The CDR3 is 16 residues long. This clone was seen only once. This TCR was recovered from a woman in her thirties or forties who had recovered from COVID-19. The genes are TRBV10-1 and TRBJ2-1; D might be TRBD2 (6 bases). Input material: PBMCs or T cells enriched from blood (not recorded which). CDR3 protein: CASSDFRGSSYNEQFF. CDR3 nucleotide sequence: TGCGCCAGCAGTGATTTTCGGGGGAGCTCCTACAATGAGCAGTTCTTC.